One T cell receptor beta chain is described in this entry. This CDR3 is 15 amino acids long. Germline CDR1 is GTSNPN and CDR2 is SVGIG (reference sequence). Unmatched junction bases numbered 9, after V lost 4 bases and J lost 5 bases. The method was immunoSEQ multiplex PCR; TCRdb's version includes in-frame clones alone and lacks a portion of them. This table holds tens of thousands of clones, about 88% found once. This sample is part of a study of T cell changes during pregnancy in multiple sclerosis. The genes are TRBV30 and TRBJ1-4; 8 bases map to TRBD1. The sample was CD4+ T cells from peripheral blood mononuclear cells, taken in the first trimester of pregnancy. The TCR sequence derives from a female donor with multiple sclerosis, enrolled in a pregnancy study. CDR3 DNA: TGTGCCTGGACTCGACCGGGACAGGAAAATGAAAAACTGTTTTTT. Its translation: CAWTRPGQENEKLFF.